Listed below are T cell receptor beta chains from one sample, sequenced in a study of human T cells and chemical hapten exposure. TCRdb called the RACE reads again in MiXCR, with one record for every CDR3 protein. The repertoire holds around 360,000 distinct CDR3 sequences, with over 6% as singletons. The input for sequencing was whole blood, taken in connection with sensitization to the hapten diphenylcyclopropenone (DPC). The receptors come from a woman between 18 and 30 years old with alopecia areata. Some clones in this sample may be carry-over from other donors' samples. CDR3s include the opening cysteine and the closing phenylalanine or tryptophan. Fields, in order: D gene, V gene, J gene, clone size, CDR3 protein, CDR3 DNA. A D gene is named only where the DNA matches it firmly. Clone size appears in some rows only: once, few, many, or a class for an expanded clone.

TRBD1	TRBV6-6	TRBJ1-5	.	CASSYTGQGSNQPQHF	TGTGCCAGCAGTTACACCGGACAGGGGAGCAATCAGCCCCAGCATTTT
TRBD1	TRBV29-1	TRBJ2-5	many	CSVGDRDEYF	TGCAGCGTTGGAGACAGGGACGAGTACTTC
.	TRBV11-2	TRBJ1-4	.	CASSSKGFNEKLFF	TGTGCCAGCAGCTCCAAAGGGTTTAATGAAAAACTGTTTTTT
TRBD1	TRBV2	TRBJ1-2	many	CASSRQGNYGYTF	TGTGCCAGCAGTCGACAGGGGAACTATGGCTACACCTTC
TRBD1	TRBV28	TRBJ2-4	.	CASSLLAGGSSIQYF	TGTGCCAGCAGTTTATTAGCAGGGGGCTCGTCTATTCAGTACTTC
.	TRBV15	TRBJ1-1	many	CATSSPSTPDGCSF	TGTGCCACCAGCAGCCCCTCTACTCCGGACGGCTGCAGCTTT
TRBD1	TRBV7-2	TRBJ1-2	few	CASSSGTGLGYTF	TGTGCCAGCAGCTCGGGGACAGGGCTCGGCTACACCTTC
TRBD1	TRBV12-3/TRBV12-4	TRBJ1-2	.	CASRAGQGDYGYTF	TGTGCCAGCAGGGCCGGACAGGGCGACTATGGCTACACCTTC
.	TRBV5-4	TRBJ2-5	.	CASSFISEKETQYF	TGTGCCAGCAGCTTTATATCGGAAAAAGAGACCCAGTACTTC
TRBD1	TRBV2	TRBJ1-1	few	CASSGMTGGDTEAFF	TGTGCCAGCAGTGGCATGACAGGGGGCGACACTGAAGCTTTCTTT
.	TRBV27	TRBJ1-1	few	CASSLTGRGTEAFF	TGTGCCAGCAGTCTAACGGGGAGGGGCACTGAAGCTTTCTTT
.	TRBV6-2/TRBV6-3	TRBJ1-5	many	CASSFAIEGGQPQHF	TGTGCCAGCAGTTTTGCTATTGAGGGGGGTCAGCCCCAGCATTTT
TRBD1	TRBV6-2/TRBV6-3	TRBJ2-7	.	CASSYGDRVLYEQYF	TGTGCCAGCAGTTACGGGGACAGGGTCCTCTACGAGCAGTACTTC
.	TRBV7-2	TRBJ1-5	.	CASSLARGTQHF	TGTGCCAGCAGCTTAGCAAGGGGGACCCAGCATTTT
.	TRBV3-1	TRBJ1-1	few	CASSKFDTEAFF	TGTGCCAGCAGTAAATTTGACACTGAAGCTTTCTTT
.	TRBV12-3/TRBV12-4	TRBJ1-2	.	CASSLGEQGVSGYTF	TGTGCCAGCAGTTTAGGAGAACAGGGTGTTTCTGGCTACACCTTC
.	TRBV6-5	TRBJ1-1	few	CASSYGEGLTEAFF	TGTGCCAGCAGTTACGGGGAGGGCCTCACTGAAGCTTTCTTT
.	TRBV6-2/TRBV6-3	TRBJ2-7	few	CASRDLDTSSYEQYF	TGTGCCAGCAGAGACTTGGACACGAGCTCCTACGAGCAGTACTTC
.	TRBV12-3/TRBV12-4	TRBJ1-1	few	CASTSSPREKAFF	TGTGCCAGCACCTCCAGCCCACGCGAGAAAGCTTTCTTT
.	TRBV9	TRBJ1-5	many	CASSPRAANNQPQHF	TGTGCCAGCAGCCCCCGGGCAGCAAACAATCAGCCCCAGCATTTT
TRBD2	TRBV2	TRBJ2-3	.	CASSASSGRTSGSTDTQYF	TGTGCCAGCAGTGCCTCGTCAGGGAGGACTAGCGGGTCGACAGATACGCAGTATTTT
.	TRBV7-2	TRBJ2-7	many	CASSFAGTPTYEQYF	TGTGCCAGCAGTTTTGCGGGGACCCCAACCTACGAGCAGTACTTC
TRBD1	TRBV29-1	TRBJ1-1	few	CSVVLRGRRTEAFF	TGCAGCGTTGTCCTAAGGGGGCGCCGGACTGAAGCTTTCTTT
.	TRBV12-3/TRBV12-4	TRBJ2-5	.	CASSSHATQETQYF	TGTGCCAGCAGTTCCCACGCCACGCAAGAGACCCAGTACTTC
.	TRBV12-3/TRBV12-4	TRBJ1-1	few	CASSLDGTNLAFF	TGTGCCAGCAGTCTCGACGGGACTAACCTAGCTTTCTTT
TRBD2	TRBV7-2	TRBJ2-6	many	CASSNSGGVVLTF	TGTGCCAGCAGTAACAGCGGGGGGGTCGTCCTGACTTTC
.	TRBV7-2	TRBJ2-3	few	CASSPDMLTDTQYF	TGTGCCAGCAGTCCGGACATGCTGACAGATACGCAGTATTTT
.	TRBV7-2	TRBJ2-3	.	CASSSRGAGAITDTQYF	TGTGCCAGCAGCTCCAGAGGCGCGGGGGCGATCACAGATACGCAGTATTTT
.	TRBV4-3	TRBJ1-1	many	CASSQGTGRDTEAFF	TGCGCCAGCAGCCAAGGCACAGGGAGGGACACTGAAGCTTTCTTT
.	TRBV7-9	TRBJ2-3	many	CASRLGTGGTDTQYF	TGTGCCAGCAGGTTAGGAACGGGGGGCACAGATACGCAGTATTTT
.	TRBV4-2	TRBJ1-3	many	CASSQDEGSGNTIYF	TGTGCCAGCAGCCAAGATGAAGGGTCTGGAAACACCATATATTTT
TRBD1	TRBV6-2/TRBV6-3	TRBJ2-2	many	CASSRTGANTGELFF	TGTGCCAGCAGTCGGACAGGGGCGAACACCGGGGAGCTGTTTTTT
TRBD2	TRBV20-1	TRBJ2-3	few	CSASPSGAITDTQYF	TGCAGTGCTAGCCCTAGCGGGGCAATCACAGATACGCAGTATTTT
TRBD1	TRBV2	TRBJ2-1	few	CASTPGGSYNEQFF	TGTGCCAGCACCCCAGGGGGCTCCTACAATGAGCAGTTCTTC
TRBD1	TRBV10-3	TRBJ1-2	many	CAISGTGGVNGYTF	TGTGCCATCAGTGGGACAGGGGGCGTGAATGGCTACACCTTC
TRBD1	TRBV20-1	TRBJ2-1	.	CSAPGQGAHNEQFF	TGCAGTGCCCCGGGACAGGGGGCCCACAATGAGCAGTTCTTC
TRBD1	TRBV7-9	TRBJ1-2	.	CASSSVGGQGNGYTF	TGTGCCAGCAGCTCCGTTGGGGGACAGGGAAATGGCTACACCTTC
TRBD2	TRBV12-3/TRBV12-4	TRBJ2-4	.	CASSLASGGPGPQYF	TGTGCCAGCAGTTTAGCTAGCGGGGGGCCGGGACCTCAGTACTTC